The clone carrying this T cell receptor beta chain appeared a single time. Every bit of the isolated RNA underwent reverse transcription, so sequencing read expressed TCRB transcripts. The table came from immunoSEQ multiplex PCR; TCRdb's copy has only in-frame clones and leaves some out. The sample has hundreds of thousands of clones, more than 9.5% seen once; the top ten hold approximately 0.045%. CD45RO/CCR7/CD25/CD127/CD95/CD27 staining was used to isolate CD4+ naive, central memory, regulatory and stem cell-like memory cells by sorting. The data were obtained in a study of beta chain features in type 1 diabetes. From germline, CDR1 is LGHNA and CDR2 YNFKEQ. This CDR3 is 16 amino acids long. Trimming removed 1 base from V and 2 bases from J; junction bases left unmatched: 5.

The chain recombines TRBV4-2 with TRBJ2-3; 8 nucleotides agree with TRBD2. Sample: naive CD4+ T cells from blood. This receptor was taken from a young woman in good health. The CDR3, as DNA: TGTGCCAGCAGCCAAGCGGGGGGGCCGAACACAGATACGCAGTATTTT. It encodes CASSQAGGPNTDTQYF.